This TCR beta chain was recovered during a study of blood T cell repertoires in COVID-19. Seattle enrolled patients during active infection and tracked them longitudinally. V lost 5 bases, J lost 5 bases, and 14 bases lay in between. The CDR3 contains 14 residues. CDR1 and CDR2 from the germline V gene are SGHRS and YFSETQ. Data came from immunoSEQ multiplex PCR; TCRdb stores just in-frame clones and leaves some out. The sample shows about 210,000 clones, approximately 80% of them seen only once. The specimen sequenced was peripheral blood. The TCR sequence derives from a woman of 80 years or more with COVID-19, enrolled during active disease. This chain uses TRBV5-1 with TRBJ2-1; unclear D gene. In DNA, the CDR3 is TGCGCCAGCAGTCTTTACTACGCCCACAATGAGCAGTTCTTC. It is translated as CASSLYYAHNEQFF.